These T cell receptor beta chains were read from a single sample in a study of shared clonotypes between healthy human individuals. TCRdb keeps only in-frame clones here, not all; method: immunoSEQ multiplex PCR. Of hundreds of thousands of clones in the sample, around 73% were seen once. Sequenced sample: memory CD4+ T cells sorted from blood. All receptors come from a woman in her thirties in good health. CDR3s include the opening cysteine and the closing phenylalanine or tryptophan. D genes are given only for firm matches. Clone size is given for some rows only: seen once, a few or many times, or a class if the clone is expanded.

size: once; V: TRBV9; D: TRBD1; J: TRBJ2-1; DNA: TGTGCCAGCAGCCCCGGGACAGCGAGGAATGAGCAGTTCTTC; CDR3: CASSPGTARNEQFF
size: few; V: TRBV19; D: .; J: TRBJ1-6; DNA: TGTGCCAGTAGTATAAGGTGGCGCGGTAATTCACCCCTCCACTTT; CDR3: CASSIRWRGNSPLHF
size: .; V: TRBV28; D: .; J: TRBJ2-1; DNA: TGTGCCAGCACCGCAGGAGGGATTGGATCCTACAATGAGCAGTTCTTC; CDR3: CASTAGGIGSYNEQFF
size: once; V: TRBV29-1; D: .; J: TRBJ2-7; DNA: TGCAGCGTTGACAGGGGAGGCGACGAGCAGTACTTC; CDR3: CSVDRGGDEQYF
size: .; V: TRBV7-2; D: .; J: TRBJ2-7; DNA: TGTGCCAGCAGCTTAGGCCCCGGCGCATCCTACGAGCAGTACTTC; CDR3: CASSLGPGASYEQYF
size: .; V: TRBV7-9; D: .; J: TRBJ2-3; DNA: TGTGCCAGCAGCCCCTCAGGGCCAGATACGCAGTATTTT; CDR3: CASSPSGPDTQYF
size: .; V: TRBV7-2; D: .; J: TRBJ2-5; DNA: TGTGCCAGCAGCTTAGCGCCTAGATCCGAAGAGACCCAGTACTTC; CDR3: CASSLAPRSEETQYF
size: .; V: TRBV2; D: TRBD1; J: TRBJ1-2; DNA: TGTGCCAGCAGTGAAGTCGGGGCAGGGGGCGGCTACACCTTC; CDR3: CASSEVGAGGGYTF
size: few; V: TRBV11-2; D: .; J: TRBJ2-2; DNA: TGTGCCAGCAGCTTAAGCCAATCCGGGGAGCTGTTTTTT; CDR3: CASSLSQSGELFF
size: .; V: TRBV5-1; D: .; J: TRBJ2-1; DNA: TGCGCCAGCAGCTTGGGAGGGAGATACAATGAGCAGTTCTTC; CDR3: CASSLGGRYNEQFF
size: .; V: TRBV6-5; D: .; J: TRBJ2-5; DNA: TGTGCCAGCAGTTACAGGCCCAAAGAGACCCAGTACTTC; CDR3: CASSYRPKETQYF
size: once; V: TRBV28; D: TRBD2; J: TRBJ2-3; DNA: TGTGCCAGCAGTTCCGGGGGGAACACAGATACGCAGTATTTT; CDR3: CASSSGGNTDTQYF
size: few; V: TRBV29-1; D: .; J: TRBJ2-7; DNA: TGCAGCGTTCAACCTGATAGCGACGAGCAGTACTTC; CDR3: CSVQPDSDEQYF
size: .; V: TRBV28; D: TRBD1; J: TRBJ1-3; DNA: TGTGCCAGCAGACTTCTCCAGGGGGCTGGAAACACCATATATTTT; CDR3: CASRLLQGAGNTIYF
size: .; V: TRBV2; D: TRBD1; J: TRBJ1-1; DNA: TGTGCCAGCAGGGATCAGGGGGCGAAGACTGAAGCTTTCTTT; CDR3: CASRDQGAKTEAFF
size: .; V: TRBV7-9; D: TRBD1; J: TRBJ2-7; DNA: TGTGCCAGCAGTCCGGGACAGCTCCCCCCGGAGCAGTACTTC; CDR3: CASSPGQLPPEQYF
size: .; V: TRBV28; D: .; J: TRBJ1-4; DNA: TGTGCCAGCAGTTTTGGCCGGGGGGTGACTAATGAAAAACTGTTTTTT; CDR3: CASSFGRGVTNEKLFF
size: .; V: TRBV6-6; D: TRBD2; J: TRBJ2-1; DNA: TGTGCCAGCAGCCGGACTAGCGGGAGAGGGGTTGAGCAGTTCTTC; CDR3: CASSRTSGRGVEQFF
size: .; V: TRBV23-1; D: .; J: TRBJ1-1; DNA: TGCGCCAGCAGTCAAGTCACAGGGAACACTGAAGCTTTCTTT; CDR3: CASSQVTGNTEAFF
size: .; V: TRBV27; D: .; J: TRBJ1-2; DNA: TGTGCCAGCAGTTTTAAGCCGGGCGAGGTCTATGGCTACACCTTC; CDR3: CASSFKPGEVYGYTF
size: few; V: TRBV27; D: TRBD1; J: TRBJ1-1; DNA: TGTGCCAGCAGTTTAATGAGGGGGCTAGAAGCTTTCTTT; CDR3: CASSLMRGLEAFF
size: .; V: TRBV6-1; D: .; J: TRBJ1-5; DNA: TGTGCCAGCAGTGAATATCAAGCTCTAAATCAGCCCCAGCATTTT; CDR3: CASSEYQALNQPQHF
size: .; V: TRBV5-1; D: TRBD1; J: TRBJ1-4; DNA: TGCGCCAGCAGCGTCGGGACAGCGAAAAATGAAAAACTGTTTTTT; CDR3: CASSVGTAKNEKLFF
size: .; V: TRBV9; D: .; J: TRBJ2-7; DNA: TGTGCCAGCAGCGCCGACTCCATCTCTGACGAGCAGTACTTC; CDR3: CASSADSISDEQYF
size: .; V: TRBV5-1; D: .; J: TRBJ2-1; DNA: TGCGCCAGCAGCTCAGATTCTAGCTCCTACAATGAGCAGTTCTTC; CDR3: CASSSDSSSYNEQFF
size: .; V: TRBV25-1; D: TRBD1; J: TRBJ1-4; DNA: TGTGCCAGCAGCGTGGGGACAGCTAATGAAAAACTGTTTTTT; CDR3: CASSVGTANEKLFF
size: .; V: TRBV11-2; D: .; J: TRBJ2-5; DNA: TGTGCCAGCAGTCCCAGGGCTGGGGCGCGGGAGACCCAGTACTTC; CDR3: CASSPRAGARETQYF
size: .; V: TRBV30; D: .; J: TRBJ1-4; DNA: TGTGCCTGGAGTACATCAGCTGGTGAAAAACTGTTTTTT; CDR3: CAWSTSAGEKLFF
size: .; V: TRBV29-1; D: TRBD1; J: TRBJ1-2; DNA: TGCAGCGTTGACCCAGGGGGCGGTGGCTACACCTTC; CDR3: CSVDPGGGGYTF
size: .; V: TRBV5-1; D: TRBD1; J: TRBJ1-4; DNA: TGCGCCAGCAGCGTGGGACAGGAGGGTGAAAAACTGTTTTTT; CDR3: CASSVGQEGEKLFF
size: .; V: TRBV28; D: .; J: TRBJ2-3; DNA: TGTGCCAGCTTCCCCGGGCCTTTCACAGATACGCAGTATTTT; CDR3: CASFPGPFTDTQYF
size: .; V: TRBV6-5; D: .; J: TRBJ2-1; DNA: TGTGCCAGCAGTCCCGGGACCGCCTTATACAATGAGCAGTTCTTC; CDR3: CASSPGTALYNEQFF
size: .; V: TRBV5-1; D: .; J: TRBJ2-3; DNA: TGCGCCAGCCTGATCGGCGACGCCACAGATACGCAGTATTTT; CDR3: CASLIGDATDTQYF
size: few; V: TRBV6-1; D: TRBD1; J: TRBJ1-5; DNA: TGTGCCAGCAAGGGGGGACAGAGCAATCAGCCCCAGCATTTT; CDR3: CASKGGQSNQPQHF
size: .; V: TRBV5-1; D: .; J: TRBJ2-1; DNA: TGCGCCAGCAGCGTACGGGGGCAAACCTACAATGAGCAGTTCTTC; CDR3: CASSVRGQTYNEQFF
size: .; V: TRBV9; D: .; J: TRBJ2-3; DNA: TGTGCCAGCAGCGCCAGCACAGATACGCAGTATTTT; CDR3: CASSASTDTQYF
size: once; V: TRBV5-1; D: TRBD2; J: TRBJ2-1; DNA: TGCGCCAGTCAAGCGGGGGAATCCTACAATGAGCAGTTCTTC; CDR3: CASQAGESYNEQFF
size: .; V: TRBV6-1; D: .; J: TRBJ1-1; DNA: TGTGCCAGCAGTCCCAGACAGCTCAAGAACACTGAAGCTTTCTTT; CDR3: CASSPRQLKNTEAFF
size: .; V: TRBV11-2; D: .; J: TRBJ2-3; DNA: TGTGCCAGCAGCTCTCCGGGGCTCACAGATACGCAGTATTTT; CDR3: CASSSPGLTDTQYF
size: .; V: TRBV29-1; D: .; J: TRBJ2-3; DNA: TGCAGCGTTGGCAGGAGCACAGATACGCAGTATTTT; CDR3: CSVGRSTDTQYF
size: many; V: TRBV5-1; D: TRBD2; J: TRBJ2-2; DNA: TGCGCCAGCAGTTCGTTGGCTAGCGGGAGGACCGGGGAGCTGTTTTTT; CDR3: CASSSLASGRTGELFF
size: .; V: TRBV5-1; D: .; J: TRBJ2-7; DNA: TGCGCCAGCAGCTTAGGGGGACGATCATACGAGCAGTACTTC; CDR3: CASSLGGRSYEQYF
size: .; V: TRBV6-1; D: .; J: TRBJ1-1; DNA: TGTGCCAGCAGGTACAGCCTGAACACTGAAGCTTTCTTT; CDR3: CASRYSLNTEAFF
size: .; V: TRBV2; D: .; J: TRBJ2-3; DNA: TGTGCCAGCAGGGTAACAACGCTCACAGATACGCAGTATTTT; CDR3: CASRVTTLTDTQYF
size: .; V: TRBV19; D: .; J: TRBJ2-6; DNA: TGTGCCAGTAGTATGGTAGGGGCTGGGGCCAACGTCCTGACTTTC; CDR3: CASSMVGAGANVLTF
size: .; V: TRBV6-6; D: TRBD2; J: TRBJ2-2; DNA: TGTGCCAGCAGTCAAACTAGCGGGAGGTCCGGGGAGCTGTTTTTT; CDR3: CASSQTSGRSGELFF
size: .; V: TRBV6-1; D: .; J: TRBJ1-5; DNA: TGTGCCAGCAGTGAACACTGGGGGACAAATCAGCCCCAGCATTTT; CDR3: CASSEHWGTNQPQHF
size: once; V: TRBV5-4; D: .; J: TRBJ2-1; DNA: TGTGCCAGCAGCGCGGACCTGGCGTCCTACAATGAGCAGTTCTTC; CDR3: CASSADLASYNEQFF
size: .; V: TRBV29-1; D: .; J: TRBJ2-7; DNA: TGCAGCGCCAAAAGGACAGGACTATACGAGCAGTACTTC; CDR3: CSAKRTGLYEQYF
size: .; V: TRBV7-3; D: .; J: TRBJ2-2; DNA: TGTGCCAGCAGCTCCCAACCCATGGCTAGCCTCAATCTCGCGAACACCGGGGAGCTGTTTTTT; CDR3: CASSSQPMASLNLANTGELFF
size: .; V: TRBV10-2; D: .; J: TRBJ2-2; DNA: TGCGCCAGCAGTGAGTCTGAACATAACACCGGGGAGCTGTTTTTT; CDR3: CASSESEHNTGELFF
size: .; V: TRBV6-1; D: .; J: TRBJ1-1; DNA: TGTGCCAGCAGTGAATCGAACGGGCAGCTTGAAGCTTTCTTT; CDR3: CASSESNGQLEAFF